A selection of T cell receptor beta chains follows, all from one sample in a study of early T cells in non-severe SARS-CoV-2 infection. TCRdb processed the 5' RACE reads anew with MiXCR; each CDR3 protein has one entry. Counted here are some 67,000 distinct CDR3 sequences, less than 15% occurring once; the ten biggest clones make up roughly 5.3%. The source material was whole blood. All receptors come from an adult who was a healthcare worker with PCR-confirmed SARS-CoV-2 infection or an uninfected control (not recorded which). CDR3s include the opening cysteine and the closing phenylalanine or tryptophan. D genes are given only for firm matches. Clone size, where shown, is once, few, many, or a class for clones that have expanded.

TGTGCCAGCAGCTTAAACCTGGACGGGGGCCTCAAGTTCTTC,CASSLNLDGGLKFF,NA,NA,TRBV5-5,TRBJ2-1
TGCAGCGTTGAAGTTCCTGGCAGCTCTGCTTCACCCCTCCACTTT,CSVEVPGSSASPLHF,NA,few,TRBV29-1,TRBJ1-6
TGTGCCAGCAGTTTACAGGGGGACACTGAAGCTTTCTTT,CASSLQGDTEAFF,TRBD1,many,TRBV12-3/TRBV12-4,TRBJ1-1
TGCGCCAGCACCACGATGGGACAGCCCACTGAAGCTTTCTTT,CASTTMGQPTEAFF,TRBD1,few,TRBV5-1,TRBJ1-1
TGCAGTGCTAGAGGGCCCGGGGAGACCCAGTACTTC,CSARGPGETQYF,NA,many,TRBV20-1,TRBJ2-5
TGTGCCAGCTCATTAAGCCAGGGCGCCTACGAGCAGTACTTC,CASSLSQGAYEQYF,NA,few,TRBV18,TRBJ2-7
TGTGCCAGCAGTTACCTGATAGATCTTAGCGGTCCCCCCTACAATGAGCAGTTCTTC,CASSYLIDLSGPPYNEQFF,NA,NA,TRBV6-2/TRBV6-3,TRBJ2-1
TGTGCCAGCAGCTTGAGAGGGGGCCGGTGGGAGACCCAGTACTTC,CASSLRGGRWETQYF,TRBD1,many,TRBV11-1,TRBJ2-5
TGTGCCAGCAGCTCCGGGCGGGGGTTAACTGAAGCTTTCTTT,CASSSGRGLTEAFF,NA,few,TRBV11-2,TRBJ1-1
TGTGCCAGCACCGCGGGACAGGGGAGAGATACGCAGTATTTT,CASTAGQGRDTQYF,TRBD1,NA,TRBV11-1,TRBJ2-3
TGCGCCAGCAGCCCCAAATCTCTTATGAACACTGAAGCTTTCTTT,CASSPKSLMNTEAFF,NA,NA,TRBV4-1,TRBJ1-1
NA,CASSPVTATNENCFF,NA,NA,TRBV18,TRBJ1-4
TGTGCCAGCAGGACAGGCCCCAATCAGCCCCAGCATTTT,CASRTGPNQPQHF,NA,few,TRBV6-1,TRBJ1-5
TGCGCCAGCAGCTTCATCGTTGCGGCCCCCAATGAGCAGTTCTTC,CASSFIVAAPNEQFF,NA,many,TRBV5-1,TRBJ2-1
TGTGCCAGCACTTCTAGGGTCCATGAGCAGTTCTTC,CASTSRVHEQFF,NA,many,TRBV6-5,TRBJ2-1
TGTGCCAGCAGCTTAGATCAGGGGGCGAGCTCCTATAATTCACCCCTCCACTTT,CASSLDQGASSYNSPLHF,TRBD1,few,TRBV11-2,TRBJ1-6
TGTGCCAGCAGGCTGATGGCGGGCTCAGATACGCAGTATTTT,CASRLMAGSDTQYF,NA,many,TRBV6-6,TRBJ2-3
TGTGCCACGCAAACAGGGGTCCTCAATCAGCCCCAGCATTTT,CATQTGVLNQPQHF,TRBD1,many,TRBV10-3,TRBJ1-5
TGTGCCAGCAGCTTGGGGCCGGGACTAGCGGGAGACGAGCAGTACTTC,CASSLGPGLAGDEQYF,TRBD2,NA,TRBV5-6,TRBJ2-7
TGTGCCATCAGCCCTAGCGGGAGTAACGAGCAGTACTTC,CAISPSGSNEQYF,TRBD2,many,TRBV10-3,TRBJ2-7
TGTGCCAGCAGCTTAGGGGACGCTGGGAATTCACCCCTCCACTTT,CASSLGDAGNSPLHF,NA,NA,TRBV7-9,TRBJ1-6
TGTGCCAGTAGCATCAGGGAGGGGAACCACAACATTCAGTACTTC,CASSIREGNHNIQYF,TRBD2,many,TRBV19,TRBJ2-4
TGTGCCAGCAGCCCTCGACAGGGGTCCAAAAACATTCAGTACTTC,CASSPRQGSKNIQYF,TRBD1,NA,TRBV9,TRBJ2-4
TGTGCCAGCAGCATAAGGACGGTTGAAGCTTTCTTT,CASSIRTVEAFF,NA,NA,TRBV7-9,TRBJ1-1
TGTGCCAGCAGTGGTATGGACAATGAGCAGTTCTTC,CASSGMDNEQFF,NA,many,TRBV11-3,TRBJ2-1
TGTGCCAGCAGCCCAACTGGGACAGGCCAAGAGACCCAGTACTTC,CASSPTGTGQETQYF,TRBD1,many,TRBV14,TRBJ2-5
TGTGCCAGCAGCTCCGGACTTTTGGGCCACGAGCAGTACTTC,CASSSGLLGHEQYF,NA,few,TRBV7-2,TRBJ2-7
TGTGCCAGCACCTCCCCTGTGGGGAGACAGACCCAGTACTTC,CASTSPVGRQTQYF,NA,many,TRBV12-3/TRBV12-4,TRBJ2-5
TGTGCCTGGAGCCCGGGTTTGAACACTGAAGCTTTCTTT,CAWSPGLNTEAFF,NA,many,TRBV30,TRBJ1-1
TGTGCCAGCAGCCCCTCGCCTAAGGTAGAAGAGACCCAGTACTTC,CASSPSPKVEETQYF,NA,NA,TRBV11-2,TRBJ2-5
TGTGCCAGCAGCTCCGGGACAGGGGTTAGCTACGAGCAGTACTTC,CASSSGTGVSYEQYF,TRBD1,many,TRBV11-1,TRBJ2-7
TGCAGTGCTAGAGATTCTAGGACAGGGATTTCCTACGAGCAGTACTTC,CSARDSRTGISYEQYF,TRBD1,many,TRBV20-1,TRBJ2-7
TGTGCCAGCAGTAGGGACACCGGGGAGCTGTTTTTT,CASSRDTGELFF,NA,many,TRBV2,TRBJ2-2
TGTGCCAGCAGCGTAGCGGCGGCTACCTACGAGCAGTACTTC,CASSVAAATYEQYF,NA,NA,TRBV9,TRBJ2-7
TGTGCCAGCAGCTCGTCTGGGGGGGAGACCCAGTACTTC,CASSSSGGETQYF,NA,NA,TRBV7-9,TRBJ2-5
TGTGCCAGCAGCAAAAGTTCAAGACTAGCCAAAAACATTCAGTACTTC,CASSKSSRLAKNIQYF,NA,few,TRBV21-1,TRBJ2-4